Listed below are T cell receptor beta chains from one sample, sequenced in a study of blood T cell repertoires in COVID-19. Using immunoSEQ multiplex PCR, the repertoire was profiled, and TCRdb retains in-frame clones only, with some absent. The sample has about 160,000 clones; about 88% are singletons. Sequences were obtained from peripheral blood. The source of these receptors is a man aged 40-49 years with acute or convalescent COVID-19. The conserved cysteine and the conserved F or W are not part of the CDR3 here. The size field is filled for only some rows; it gives once, few, many or a size class.

>TRBJ2-3|NA|TRBV7-9
ASSAPPGQSSTDTQY
>TRBJ2-1|NA|TRBV5-4
ASSPRLAGNYNEQF
>TRBJ2-1|NA|TRBV9
ASSVSPQNNEQF
>TRBJ1-2|few|TRBV19
ASSIAGDRRGYT
>TRBJ1-4|NA|TRBV15
ATSSLQDGNEKLF
>TRBJ1-3|few|TRBV30
AWSDIGQQPSGNTIY
>TRBJ2-6|NA|TRBV21-1
ASSMARNISGANVLT
>TRBJ1-1|once|TRBV5-1
ASSLQGAGEGTEAF
>TRBJ1-2|NA|TRBV6-1
ASSESGTGMFYT
>TRBJ2-7|NA|TRBV10-3
AISAATGLAYEQY
>TRBJ1-2|NA|TRBV6-5
ASSQPGQGASRYT
>TRBJ2-1|NA|TRBV3-1/TRBV3-2
ASSQLAGGYNEQF
>TRBJ1-6|NA|TRBV5-1
ASSISENSPLH
>TRBJ1-5|NA|TRBV20-1
SASETLGGQPQH
>TRBJ1-6|NA|TRBV11-2
ASSLQGINSPLH
>TRBJ1-5|NA|TRBV20-1
SASRLFGQPQH